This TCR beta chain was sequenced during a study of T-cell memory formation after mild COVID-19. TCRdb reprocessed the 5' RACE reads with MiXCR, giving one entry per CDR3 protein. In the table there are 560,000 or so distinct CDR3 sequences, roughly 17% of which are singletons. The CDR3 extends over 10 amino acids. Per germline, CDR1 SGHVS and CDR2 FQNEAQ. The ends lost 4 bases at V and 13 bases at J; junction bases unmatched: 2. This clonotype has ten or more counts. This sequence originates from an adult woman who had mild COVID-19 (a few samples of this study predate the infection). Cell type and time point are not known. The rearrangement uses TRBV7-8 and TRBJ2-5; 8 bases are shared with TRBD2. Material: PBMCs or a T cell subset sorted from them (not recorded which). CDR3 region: CASSSGGMYF. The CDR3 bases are TGTGCCAGCAGCTCGGGGGGGATGTACTTC.